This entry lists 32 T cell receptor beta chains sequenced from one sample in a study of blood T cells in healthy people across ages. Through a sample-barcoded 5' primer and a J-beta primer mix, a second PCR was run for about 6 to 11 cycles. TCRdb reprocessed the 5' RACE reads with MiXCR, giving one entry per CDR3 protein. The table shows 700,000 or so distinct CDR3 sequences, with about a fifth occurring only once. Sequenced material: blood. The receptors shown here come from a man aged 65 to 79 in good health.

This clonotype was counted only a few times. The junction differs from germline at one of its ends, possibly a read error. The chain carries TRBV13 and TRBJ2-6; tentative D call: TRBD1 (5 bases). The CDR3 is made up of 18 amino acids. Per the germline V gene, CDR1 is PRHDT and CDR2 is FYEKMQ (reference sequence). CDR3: CAGSPSLEQASGANVLTF. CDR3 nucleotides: TGTGCCGGCAGCCCGAGTTTGGAACAGGCCTCTGGGGCCAACGTCCTGACTTTC.

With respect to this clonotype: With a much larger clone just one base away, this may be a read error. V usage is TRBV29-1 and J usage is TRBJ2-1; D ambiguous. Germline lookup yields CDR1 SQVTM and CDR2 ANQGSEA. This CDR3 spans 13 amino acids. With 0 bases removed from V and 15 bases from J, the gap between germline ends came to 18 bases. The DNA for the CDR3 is TGCAGCGTTGAAGATCCAGACCTACGTGATACGTTCTTC. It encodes CSVEDPDLRDTFF.

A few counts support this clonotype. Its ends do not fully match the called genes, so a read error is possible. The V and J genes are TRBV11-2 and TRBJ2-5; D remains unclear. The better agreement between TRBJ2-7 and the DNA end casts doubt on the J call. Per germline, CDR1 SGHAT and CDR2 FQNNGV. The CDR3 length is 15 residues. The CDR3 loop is CVSSSRLQSSYEQYF. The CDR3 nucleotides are TGTGTCAGCAGCTCCCGCTTACAAAGCTCCTACGAGCAGTACTTC.

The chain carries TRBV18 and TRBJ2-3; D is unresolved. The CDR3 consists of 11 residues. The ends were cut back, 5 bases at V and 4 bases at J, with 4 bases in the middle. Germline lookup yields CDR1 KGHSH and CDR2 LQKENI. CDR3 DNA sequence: TGTGCCAGCTCAGTTCCAGATACGCAGTATTTT. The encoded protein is CASSVPDTQYF. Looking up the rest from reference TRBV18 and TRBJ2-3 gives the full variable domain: NAGVMQNPRHLVRRRGQEARLRCSPMKGHSHVYWYRQLPEEGLKFMVYLQKENIIDESGMPKERFSAEFPKEGPSILRIQQVVRGDSAAYFCASSVPDTQYFGPGTRLTVL.

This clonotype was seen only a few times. CDR3 bases: TGCAGCGCCATTCAGGGGAACACTGAAGCTTTCTTT. This translates into CSAIQGNTEAFF. The chain combines TRBV29-1 with TRBJ1-1; D may be TRBD1 (5 bases). V was trimmed by 7 bases and J by 1 base, leaving 10 bases between them. Germline assignment: CDR1 SQVTM and CDR2 ANQGSEA. This CDR3 contains 12 residues.

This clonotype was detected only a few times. CDR3 in DNA: TGTGCCAGCTCACCCCAGACAGGGGCCAATGAAAAACTGTTTTTT. Translating it yields CASSPQTGANEKLFF. The genes are TRBV18 and TRBJ1-4; 8 bases align to TRBD1. CDR1 and CDR2 from the germline V gene are KGHSH and LQKENI. This CDR3 has 15 residues. After removal of 3 bases from V and 5 bases from J, the junction contained 5 bases not matched to a gene.

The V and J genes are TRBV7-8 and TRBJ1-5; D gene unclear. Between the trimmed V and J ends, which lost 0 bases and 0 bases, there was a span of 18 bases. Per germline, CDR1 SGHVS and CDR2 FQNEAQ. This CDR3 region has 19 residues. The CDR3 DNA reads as TGTGCCAGCAGCTTAGCCGGCCCAAGGAGGGCGTATAGCAATCAGCCCCAGCATTTT. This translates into CASSLAGPRRAYSNQPQHF.

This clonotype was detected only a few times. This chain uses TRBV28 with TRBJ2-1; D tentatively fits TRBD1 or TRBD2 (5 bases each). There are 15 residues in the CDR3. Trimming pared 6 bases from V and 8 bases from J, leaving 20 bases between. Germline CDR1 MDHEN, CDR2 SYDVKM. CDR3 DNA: TGTGCCAGCAGATCAGCCGGGACCATCGGCGATGAGCAGTTCTTC. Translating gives CASRSAGTIGDEQFF.

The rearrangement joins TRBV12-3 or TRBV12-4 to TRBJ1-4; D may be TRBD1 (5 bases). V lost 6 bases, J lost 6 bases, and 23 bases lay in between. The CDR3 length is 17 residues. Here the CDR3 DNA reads TGTGCCAGCAGACCCCCGCGGACGGGACCCAATGATGAAAAACTGTTTTTT. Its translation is CASRPPRTGPNDEKLFF.

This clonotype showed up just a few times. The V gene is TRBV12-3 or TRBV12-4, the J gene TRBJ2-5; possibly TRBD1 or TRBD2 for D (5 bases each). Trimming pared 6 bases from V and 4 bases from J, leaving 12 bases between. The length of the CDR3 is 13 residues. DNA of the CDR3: TGTGCCAGCAGAGGGACCTTGGGAGAGACCCAGTACTTC. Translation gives CASRGTLGETQYF.

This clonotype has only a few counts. The CDR3 sequence: CASSPGTGGLNTEAFF. The CDR3 DNA reads as TGTGCCAGCAGCCCGGGGACAGGGGGCCTGAACACTGAAGCTTTCTTT. The rearrangement links TRBV3-1 to TRBJ1-1, with 12 bases matching TRBD1. This CDR3 comprises 16 residues. Losses at the gene ends were 4 bases for V and 0 bases for J; bases not matched to a gene: 3. The germline CDR1 and CDR2 sequences are LGHDT and YNNKEL (reference sequence). Drawing the rest from reference TRBV3-1 and TRBJ1-1, the complete variable domain is DTAVSQTPKYLVTQMGNDKSIKCEQNLGHDTMYWYKQDSKKFLKIMFSYNNKELIINETVPNRFSPKSPDKAHLNLHINSLELGDSAVYFCASSPGTGGLNTEAFFGQGTRLTVV.

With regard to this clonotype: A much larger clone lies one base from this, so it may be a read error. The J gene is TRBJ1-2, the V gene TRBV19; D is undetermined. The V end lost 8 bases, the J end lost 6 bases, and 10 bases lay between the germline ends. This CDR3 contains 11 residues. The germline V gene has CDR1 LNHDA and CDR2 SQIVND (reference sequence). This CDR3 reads CASSQAHGYTF. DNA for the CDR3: TGTGCCAGTTCCCAGGCCCATGGCTACACCTTC.

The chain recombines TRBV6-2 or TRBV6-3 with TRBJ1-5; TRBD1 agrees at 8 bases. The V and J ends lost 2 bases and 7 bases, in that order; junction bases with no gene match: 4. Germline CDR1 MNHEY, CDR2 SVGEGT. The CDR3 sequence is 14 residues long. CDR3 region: CASSYNRGKQPQHF. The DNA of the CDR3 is TGTGCCAGCAGTTACAACAGGGGGAAGCAGCCCCAGCATTTT.

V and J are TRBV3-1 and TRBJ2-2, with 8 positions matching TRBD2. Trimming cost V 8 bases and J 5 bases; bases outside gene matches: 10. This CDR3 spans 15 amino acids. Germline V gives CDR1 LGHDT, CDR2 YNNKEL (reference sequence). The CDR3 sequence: CASQPMAGGTGELFF. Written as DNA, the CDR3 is TGTGCCAGCCAACCAATGGCGGGAGGTACCGGGGAGCTGTTTTTT.

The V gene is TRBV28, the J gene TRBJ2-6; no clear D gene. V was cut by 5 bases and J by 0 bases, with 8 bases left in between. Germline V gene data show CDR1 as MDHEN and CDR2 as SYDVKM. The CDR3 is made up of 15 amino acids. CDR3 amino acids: CASSAHSSGANVLTF. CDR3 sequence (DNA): TGTGCCAGCAGTGCCCATAGCTCTGGGGCCAACGTCCTGACTTTC.

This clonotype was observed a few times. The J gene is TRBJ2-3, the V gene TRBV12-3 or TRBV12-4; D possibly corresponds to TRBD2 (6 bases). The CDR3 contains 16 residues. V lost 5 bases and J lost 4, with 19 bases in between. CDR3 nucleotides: TGTGCCAGCAGTGGGGGTTGGCGGGATGGTGCAGATACGCAGTATTTT. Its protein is CASSGGWRDGADTQYF.

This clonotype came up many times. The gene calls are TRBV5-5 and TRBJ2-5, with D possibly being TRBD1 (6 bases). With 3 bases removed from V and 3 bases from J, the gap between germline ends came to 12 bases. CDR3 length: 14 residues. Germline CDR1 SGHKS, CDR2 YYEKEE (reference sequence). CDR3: CASSSQGRKETQYF. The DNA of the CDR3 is TGTGCCAGCAGCTCACAGGGTCGGAAAGAGACCCAGTACTTC.

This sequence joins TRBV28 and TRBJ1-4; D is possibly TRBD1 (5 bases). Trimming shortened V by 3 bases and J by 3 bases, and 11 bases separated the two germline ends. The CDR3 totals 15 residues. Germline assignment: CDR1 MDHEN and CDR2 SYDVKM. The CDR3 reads CASSFGWTPNEKLFF. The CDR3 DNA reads TGTGCCAGCAGTTTTGGGTGGACACCTAATGAAAAACTGTTTTTT.

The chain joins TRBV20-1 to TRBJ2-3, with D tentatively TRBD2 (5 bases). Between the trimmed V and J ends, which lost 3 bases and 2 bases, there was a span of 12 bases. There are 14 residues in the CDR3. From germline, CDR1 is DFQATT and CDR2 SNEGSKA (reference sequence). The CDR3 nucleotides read TGCAGTGCTAGCGCTAGCTATCCCACAGATACGCAGTATTTT. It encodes CSASASYPTDTQYF.

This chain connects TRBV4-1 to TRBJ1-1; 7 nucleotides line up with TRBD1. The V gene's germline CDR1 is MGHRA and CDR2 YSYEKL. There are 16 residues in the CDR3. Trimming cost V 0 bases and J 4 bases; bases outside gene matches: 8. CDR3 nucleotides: TGCGCCAGCAGCCAAGATAAGAGACAGGGCAGCACTGAAGCTTTCTTT. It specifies CASSQDKRQGSTEAFF.

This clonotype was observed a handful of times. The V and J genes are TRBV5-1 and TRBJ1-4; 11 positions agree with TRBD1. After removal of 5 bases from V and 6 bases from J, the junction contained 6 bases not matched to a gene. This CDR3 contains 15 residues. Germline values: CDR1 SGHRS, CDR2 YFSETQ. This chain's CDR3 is CASSRTGGDYEKLFF. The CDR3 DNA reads TGCGCCAGCAGTCGGACAGGGGGCGATTATGAAAAACTGTTTTTT.

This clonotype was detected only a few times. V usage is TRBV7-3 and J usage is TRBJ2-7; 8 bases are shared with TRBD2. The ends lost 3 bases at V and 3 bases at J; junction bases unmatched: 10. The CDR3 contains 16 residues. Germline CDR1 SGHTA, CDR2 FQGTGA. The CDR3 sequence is CASSFYKSGRVYEQYV. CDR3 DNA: TGTGCCAGCAGCTTTTACAAAAGCGGGAGAGTCTACGAGCAGTACGTC.

The CDR3 here is CASSLPGPTEAFF. CDR3 DNA sequence: TGTGCCAGCAGTTTACCGGGTCCCACTGAAGCTTTCTTT. The chain combines TRBV28 with TRBJ1-1; D not certain. The germline gives CDR1 MDHEN, CDR2 SYDVKM. Trimming pared 2 bases from V and 4 bases from J, leaving 8 bases between. The CDR3 loop spans 13 amino acids.

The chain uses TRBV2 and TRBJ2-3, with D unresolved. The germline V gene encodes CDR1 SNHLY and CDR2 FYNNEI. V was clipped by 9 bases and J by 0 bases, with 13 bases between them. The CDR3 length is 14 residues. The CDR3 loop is CASEELPSTDTQYF. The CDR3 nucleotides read TGTGCCAGTGAAGAACTACCTAGCACAGATACGCAGTATTTT.

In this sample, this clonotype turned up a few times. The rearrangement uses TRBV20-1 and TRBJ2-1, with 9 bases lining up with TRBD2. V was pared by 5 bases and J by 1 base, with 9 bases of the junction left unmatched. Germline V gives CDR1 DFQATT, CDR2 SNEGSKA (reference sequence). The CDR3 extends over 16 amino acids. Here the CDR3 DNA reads TGCAGTGCTCCTCGGTCTAGCGGGATTTCCTACAATGAGCAGTTCTTC. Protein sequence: CSAPRSSGISYNEQFF.

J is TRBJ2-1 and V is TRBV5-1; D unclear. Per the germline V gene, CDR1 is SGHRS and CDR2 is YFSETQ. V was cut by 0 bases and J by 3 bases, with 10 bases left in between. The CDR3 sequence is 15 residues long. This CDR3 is CASSLGAALYNEQFF. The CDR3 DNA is TGCGCCAGCAGCTTGGGTGCGGCCCTCTACAATGAGCAGTTCTTC. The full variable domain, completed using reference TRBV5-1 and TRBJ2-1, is KAGVTQTPRYLIKTRGQQVTLSCSPISGHRSVSWYQQTPGQGLQFLFEYFSETQRNKGNFPGRFSGRQFSNSRSEMNVSTLELGDSALYLCASSLGAALYNEQFFGPGTRLTVL.

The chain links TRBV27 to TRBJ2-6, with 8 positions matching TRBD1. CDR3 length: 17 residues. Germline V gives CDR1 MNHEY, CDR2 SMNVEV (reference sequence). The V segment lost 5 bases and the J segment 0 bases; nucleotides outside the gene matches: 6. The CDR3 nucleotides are TGTGCCAGCAGTCGAGGGACAGGAATCTCTGGGGCCAACGTCCTGACTTTC. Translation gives CASSRGTGISGANVLTF. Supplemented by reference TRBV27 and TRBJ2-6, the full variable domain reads EAQVTQNPRYLITVTGKKLTVTCSQNMNHEYMSWYRQDPGLGLRQIYYSMNVEVTDKGDVPEGYKVSRKEKRNFPLILESPSPNQTSLYFCASSRGTGISGANVLTFGAGSRLTVL.

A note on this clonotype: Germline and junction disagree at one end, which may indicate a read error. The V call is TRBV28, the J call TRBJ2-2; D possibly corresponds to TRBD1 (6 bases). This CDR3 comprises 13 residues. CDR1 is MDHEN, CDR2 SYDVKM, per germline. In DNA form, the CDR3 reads TGTGCTAGCATCCTCAACAGGGCCGGGGAGCTGTTTTTT. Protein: CASILNRAGELFF.

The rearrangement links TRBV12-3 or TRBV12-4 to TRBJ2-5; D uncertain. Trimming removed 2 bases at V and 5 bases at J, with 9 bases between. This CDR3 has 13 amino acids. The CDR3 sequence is CASSLSSRETQYF. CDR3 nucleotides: TGTGCCAGCAGTTTAAGTTCTAGGGAGACCCAGTACTTC.

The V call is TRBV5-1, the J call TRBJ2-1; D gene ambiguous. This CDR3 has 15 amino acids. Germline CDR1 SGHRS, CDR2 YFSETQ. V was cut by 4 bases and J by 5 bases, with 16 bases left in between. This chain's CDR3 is CASSVVGPANNEQFF. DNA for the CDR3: TGCGCCAGCAGCGTGGTCGGACCAGCGAACAATGAGCAGTTCTTC.

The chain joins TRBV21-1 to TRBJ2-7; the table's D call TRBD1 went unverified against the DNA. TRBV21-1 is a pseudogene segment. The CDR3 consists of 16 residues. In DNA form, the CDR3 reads TGTGCCAGGTTGGGTTATTGGGACAGGGTGCCTGAGGAGCAGTACTTC. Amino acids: CARLGYWDRVPEEQYF.

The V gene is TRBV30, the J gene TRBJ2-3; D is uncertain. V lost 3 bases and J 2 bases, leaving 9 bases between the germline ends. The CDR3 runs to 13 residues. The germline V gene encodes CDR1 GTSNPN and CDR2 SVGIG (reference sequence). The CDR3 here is CAWSRTYTDTQYF. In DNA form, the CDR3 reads TGTGCCTGGAGCCGGACCTACACAGATACGCAGTATTTT.